The 14 T cell receptor beta chains in this list originate from one sample, sequenced in a study of T cell responses to AZD1222 COVID-19 vaccine. Data came from immunoSEQ multiplex PCR; TCRdb stores just in-frame clones and leaves some out. The sample has some 98,000 clones; approximately 91% are singletons. The sequencing here drew on peripheral blood, taken on day 0 of AZD1222 vaccination. These receptors were taken from an adult in good health.

The chain joins TRBV19 to TRBJ2-1; the match to TRBD1 covers 10 bases. The CDR3 is 14 amino acids. The germline gives CDR1 LNHDA, CDR2 SQIVND (reference sequence). Trimming took 8 bases from V and 7 from J; bases not matched to a gene: 8. The CDR3 DNA is TGTGCCAGTGCCTCGGGACAGGGGATTAATGAGCAGTTCTTC. Translation gives CASASGQGINEQFF. Looking up the rest from reference TRBV19 and TRBJ2-1 gives the full variable domain: DGGITQSPKYLFRKEGQNVTLSCEQNLNHDAMYWYRQDPGQGLRLIYYSQIVNDFQKGDIAEGYSVSREKKESFPLTVTSAQKNPTAFYLCASASGQGINEQFFGPGTRLTVL.

The chain combines TRBV28 with TRBJ2-1, with unresolved D. The CDR3 sequence is 13 residues long. V was pared by 2 bases and J by 9 bases, with 11 bases between. Looked up from germline, CDR1 is MDHEN and CDR2 is SYDVKM. The CDR3 DNA reads as TGTGCCAGCAGTTTAGCGCAGTCTGTTGAGCAGTTCTTC. It encodes CASSLAQSVEQFF.

This chain links TRBV19 with TRBJ1-5; D is unclear. The germline V and J ends were trimmed by 8 bases and 4 bases, with 18 bases remaining between them. CDR3 length equals 15 residues. Germline CDR1 and CDR2: LNHDA and SQIVND (reference sequence). CDR3 protein: CASGKLPGENQPQHF. The CDR3, as DNA: TGTGCCAGTGGAAAGTTGCCAGGTGAGAATCAGCCCCAGCATTTT.

The rearrangement joins TRBV6-5 to TRBJ2-7; D is possibly TRBD1 or TRBD2 (6 bases each). Looked up from germline, CDR1 is MNHEY and CDR2 is SVGAGI. V lost 3 bases and J lost 2, with 14 bases in between. CDR3 length: 15 amino acids. The CDR3 sequence: CASSYRGTLPYEQYF. The CDR3 DNA follows: TGTGCCAGCAGTTATCGCGGGACACTACCCTACGAGCAGTACTTC.

The gene calls are TRBV29-1 and TRBJ2-1; the D is unclear. The CDR3 totals 14 residues. CDR1 is SQVTM and CDR2 is ANQGSEA in the germline V gene. Trimming left V 5 bases short and J 8 bases short, with 19 bases between. The CDR3 region has the DNA TGCAGCGTTCTTCAGGAGCCCCCCAAGTATGAGCAGTTCTTC. Amino acids: CSVLQEPPKYEQFF.

The CDR3, as DNA: TGTGCCAGTAGTTCGTCGGCGGTTTCCTATGGCTACACCTTC. Translated, it gives CASSSSAVSYGYTF. The chain carries TRBV19 and TRBJ1-2; D is uncertain. In germline, CDR1 is LNHDA, CDR2 SQIVND (reference sequence). V lost 5 bases and J lost 4, with 14 bases in between. The CDR3 is made up of 14 amino acids.

V and J are TRBV12-3 or TRBV12-4 and TRBJ2-5; 7 positions agree with TRBD1. The CDR3 spans 13 residues. J gave up 4 bases and V 6 bases, and 5 bases lay outside the gene matches. CDR3 protein: CASRKQGRETQYF. CDR3 coding DNA: TGTGCCAGCAGAAAACAGGGGCGAGAGACCCAGTACTTC.

The V call is TRBV11-2, the J call TRBJ2-1, with TRBD2 matching over 9 bases. CDR1 and CDR2 (germline): SGHAT, FQNNGV. This CDR3 region has 19 residues. Trimming at V came to 4 bases and at J to 4 bases, leaving 17 bases not matched to a gene. The CDR3 is CASSSSGLAGPRPYNEQFF. CDR3 bases: TGTGCCAGCAGCTCATCGGGGCTAGCGGGACCGCGACCTTACAATGAGCAGTTCTTC.

J is TRBJ1-2 and V is TRBV20-1; possible D gene TRBD1, 6 bases. V was trimmed by 3 bases and J by 8 bases, leaving 19 bases between them. CDR1 DFQATT and CDR2 SNEGSKA come from the germline V gene (reference sequence). This CDR3 contains 14 residues. The CDR3: CSASPPGGAKGYTF. CDR3 in DNA: TGCAGTGCTAGTCCCCCGGGGGGGGCTAAAGGCTACACCTTC.

The chain links TRBV14 to TRBJ1-2; D is unresolved. This CDR3 has 13 amino acids. V shed 0 bases and J shed 1 base, with 3 bases lying between them. Germline values: CDR1 SGHDN, CDR2 FVKESK. The CDR3 DNA is TGTGCCAGCAGCCAAGATGTTAACTATGGCTACACCTTC. Its protein is CASSQDVNYGYTF.

The J gene is TRBJ2-7, the V gene TRBV18; TRBD1 matches at 10 bases. Germline V gene sequence: CDR1 KGHSH, CDR2 LQKENI. After removal of 3 bases from V and 5 bases from J, the junction contained 4 bases not matched to a gene. The CDR3 has 14 amino acids. DNA of the CDR3: TGTGCCAGCTCACCCCGGGGACAGGGGAACGAGCAGTACTTC. This codes for CASSPRGQGNEQYF.

V and J are TRBV10-3 and TRBJ2-5; 7 bases fit TRBD1. V lost 8 bases, J lost 1 base, and 1 base stayed unmatched. This CDR3 contains 12 residues. CDR1 and CDR2 from the germline V gene are ENHRY and SYGVKD. CDR3 nucleotide sequence: TGTGCCATCGGACAGGCCCAAGAGACCCAGTACTTC. Amino acids: CAIGQAQETQYF.

CDR3 coding DNA: TGCGCCAGCAGTGAAGGAGAGACTAGCGGGGAAAGGAGGAGGGACACCGGGGAGCTGTTTTTT. Translating gives CASSEGETSGERRRDTGELFF. The rearrangement joins TRBV10-1 to TRBJ2-2; TRBD2 agrees at 11 bases. The CDR3 has 21 amino acids. The V gene's germline CDR1 is WNHNN and CDR2 SYGVQD (reference sequence). The V segment lost 3 bases and the J segment 3 bases; nucleotides outside the gene matches: 18.

The CDR3 sequence is CASSGSRLYNEQFF. The CDR3 nucleotides read TGTGCCAGCAGTGGCTCCAGGCTATACAATGAGCAGTTCTTC. J is TRBJ2-1 and V is TRBV2; no firm D call. CDR3 length: 14 residues. The V gene lost 4 bases and the J gene lost 4 bases, with 11 bases spanning the gap. Per the germline V gene, CDR1 is SNHLY and CDR2 is FYNNEI.